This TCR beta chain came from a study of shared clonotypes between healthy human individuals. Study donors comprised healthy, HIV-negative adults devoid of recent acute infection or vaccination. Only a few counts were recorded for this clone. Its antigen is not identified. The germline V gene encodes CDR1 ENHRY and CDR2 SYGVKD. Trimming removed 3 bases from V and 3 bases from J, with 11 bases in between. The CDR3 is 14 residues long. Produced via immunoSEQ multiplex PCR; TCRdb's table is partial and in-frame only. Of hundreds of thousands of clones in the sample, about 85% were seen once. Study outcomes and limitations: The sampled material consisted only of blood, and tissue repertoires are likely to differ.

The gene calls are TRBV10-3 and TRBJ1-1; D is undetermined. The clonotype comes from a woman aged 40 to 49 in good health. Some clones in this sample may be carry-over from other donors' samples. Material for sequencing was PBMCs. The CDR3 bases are TGTGCCATCAGTGACAGGCTAGGGTACACTGAAGCTTTCTTT. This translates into CAISDRLGYTEAFF.